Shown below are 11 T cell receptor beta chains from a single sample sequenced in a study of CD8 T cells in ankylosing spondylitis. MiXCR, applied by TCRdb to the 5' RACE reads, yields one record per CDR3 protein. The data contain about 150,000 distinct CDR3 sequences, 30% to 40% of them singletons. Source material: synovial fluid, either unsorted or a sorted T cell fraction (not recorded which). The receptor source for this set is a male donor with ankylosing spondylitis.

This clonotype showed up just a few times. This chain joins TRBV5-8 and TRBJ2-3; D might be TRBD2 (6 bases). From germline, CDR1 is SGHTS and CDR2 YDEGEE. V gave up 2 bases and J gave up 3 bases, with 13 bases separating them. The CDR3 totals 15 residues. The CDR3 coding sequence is TGTGCCAGCAGCTTTTCGGGGGTAAAAACAGATACGCAGTATTTT. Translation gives CASSFSGVKTDTQYF.

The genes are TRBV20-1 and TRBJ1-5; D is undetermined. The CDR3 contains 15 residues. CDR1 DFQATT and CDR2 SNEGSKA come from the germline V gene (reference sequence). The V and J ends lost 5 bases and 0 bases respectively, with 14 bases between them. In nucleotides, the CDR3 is TGCAGTGCTCCGATGGGCGAAAATAGCAATCAGCCCCAGCATTTT. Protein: CSAPMGENSNQPQHF.

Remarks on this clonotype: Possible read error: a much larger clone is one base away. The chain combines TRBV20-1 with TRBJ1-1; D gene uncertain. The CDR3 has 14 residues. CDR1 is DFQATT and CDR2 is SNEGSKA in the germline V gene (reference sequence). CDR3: CSASSYSMNTQAFF. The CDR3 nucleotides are TGCAGTGCTAGTTCGTACAGCATGAACACTCAAGCTTTCTTT.

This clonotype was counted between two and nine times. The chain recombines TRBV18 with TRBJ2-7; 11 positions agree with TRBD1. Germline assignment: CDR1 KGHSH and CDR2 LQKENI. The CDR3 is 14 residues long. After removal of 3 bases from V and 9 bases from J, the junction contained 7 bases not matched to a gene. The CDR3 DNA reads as TGTGCCAGCTCACCTCCAGGACAGGGGGCAACGCAGTACTTC. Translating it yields CASSPPGQGATQYF. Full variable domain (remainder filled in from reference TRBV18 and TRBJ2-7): NAGVMQNPRHLVRRRGQEARLRCSPMKGHSHVYWYRQLPEEGLKFMVYLQKENIIDESGMPKERFSAEFPKEGPSILRIQQVVRGDSAAYFCASSPPGQGATQYFGPGTRLTVT.

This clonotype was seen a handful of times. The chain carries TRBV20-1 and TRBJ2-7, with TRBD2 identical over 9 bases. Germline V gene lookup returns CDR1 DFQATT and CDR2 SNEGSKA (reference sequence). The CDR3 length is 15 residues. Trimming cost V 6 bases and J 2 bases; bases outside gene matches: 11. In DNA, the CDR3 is TGCAGTGCCCTCCAAGCGGGGGGCCCTGCCTACGAGCAGTACTTC. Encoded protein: CSALQAGGPAYEQYF.

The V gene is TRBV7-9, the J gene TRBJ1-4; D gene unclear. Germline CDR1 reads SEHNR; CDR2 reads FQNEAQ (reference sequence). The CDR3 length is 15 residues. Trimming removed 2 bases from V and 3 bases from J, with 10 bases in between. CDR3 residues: CASSLPGSSNEKLFF. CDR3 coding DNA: TGTGCCAGCAGCTTACCCGGGTCCTCTAATGAAAAACTGTTTTTT.

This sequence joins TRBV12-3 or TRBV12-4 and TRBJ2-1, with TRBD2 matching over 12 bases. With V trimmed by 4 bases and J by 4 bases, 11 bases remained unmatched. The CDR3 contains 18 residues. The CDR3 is CASSSPGASGRAYNEQFF. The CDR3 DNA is TGTGCCAGCAGTTCCCCTGGGGCTAGCGGGAGGGCATACAATGAGCAGTTCTTC.

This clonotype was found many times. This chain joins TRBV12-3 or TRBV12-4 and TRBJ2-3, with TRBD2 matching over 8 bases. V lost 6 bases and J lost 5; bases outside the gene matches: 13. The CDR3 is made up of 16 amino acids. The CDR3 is CASSRDTAGEGDTQYF. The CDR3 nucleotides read TGTGCCAGCAGCCGGGATACAGCGGGAGAGGGAGATACGCAGTATTTT.

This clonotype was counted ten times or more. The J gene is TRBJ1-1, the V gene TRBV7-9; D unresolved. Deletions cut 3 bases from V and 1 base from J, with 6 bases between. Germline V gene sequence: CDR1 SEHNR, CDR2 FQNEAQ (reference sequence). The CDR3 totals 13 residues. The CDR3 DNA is TGTGCCAGCAGCTTCCAGGAGAACACTGAAGCTTTCTTT. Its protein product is CASSFQENTEAFF.

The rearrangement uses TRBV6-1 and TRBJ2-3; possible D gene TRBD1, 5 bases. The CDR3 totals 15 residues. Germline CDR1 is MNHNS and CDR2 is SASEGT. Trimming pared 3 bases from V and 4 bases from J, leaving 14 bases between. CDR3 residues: CASSDLAGRSDTQYF. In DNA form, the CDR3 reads TGTGCCAGCAGTGACTTGGCAGGGCGGTCAGATACGCAGTATTTT.

The CDR3 nucleotides are TGCGCCAGCAGCTTGACAGCTAACTATGGCTACACCTTC. This sequence encodes CASSLTANYGYTF. The chain recombines TRBV5-1 with TRBJ1-2; D not resolved. CDR3 length equals 13 residues. Trimming cost V 1 base and J 0 bases, with 4 bases left between them. Looked up from germline, CDR1 is SGHRS and CDR2 is YFSETQ. The full variable domain, rest sourced from reference TRBV5-1 and TRBJ1-2, is KAGVTQTPRYLIKTRGQQVTLSCSPISGHRSVSWYQQTPGQGLQFLFEYFSETQRNKGNFPGRFSGRQFSNSRSEMNVSTLELGDSALYLCASSLTANYGYTFGSGTRLTVV.